This is a list of T cell receptor beta chains from one sample in a study of OX40 agonist ivuxolimab in advanced cancers. Libraries were prepared by immunoSEQ multiplex PCR; TCRdb keeps only in-frame clonotypes and omits some of them. The data contain fewer than 70,000 clones, more than 85% of them singletons. The material was CD4+ or CD8+ T cells sorted from blood, obtained in a trial of the OX40 agonist ivuxolimab. These receptors all stem from an adult with an advanced solid tumor such as melanoma, head and neck, liver or kidney cancer. Each CDR3 is given with its conserved first and last residue. A D gene is named only where the DNA matches it firmly. The size of a clone is reported for some rows only, either as once, few or many, or as a class for expanded clones.

CDR3 DNA | CDR3 protein | J gene | V gene | clone size | D gene
TGTGCCTCCTCCTTCGGACTTGCTACCTACGAGCAGTACTTC | CASSFGLATYEQYF | TRBJ2-7 | TRBV19 | - | -
TGTGCCAGCAGTTTATATGGCCGAGGGGGGACAGATACGCAGTATTTT | CASSLYGRGGTDTQYF | TRBJ2-3 | TRBV27 | once | -
TGTGCCAGCAGCTTAGGGCCAGGCTCTGGAAACACCATATATTTT | CASSLGPGSGNTIYF | TRBJ1-3 | TRBV7-9 | once | -
TGTGCCAGCGAAGACCCGACTACTTCTAGCACAGATACGCAGTATTTT | CASEDPTTSSTDTQYF | TRBJ2-3 | TRBV28 | - | -
TGCGCCAGCAGCCAAGATGCAGGAGAAAGTAGTGAGCAGTTCTTC | CASSQDAGESSEQFF | TRBJ2-1 | TRBV4-1 | - | -
TGTGCCAGCAGCCCTAGCGGCTCCTCCTACAATGAGCAGTTCTTC | CASSPSGSSYNEQFF | TRBJ2-1 | TRBV9 | - | TRBD2
TGTGCCAGCAGTTACGGGATCAACGAGCAGTACTTC | CASSYGINEQYF | TRBJ2-7 | TRBV6-6 | - | -
TGTGCCATCAGTGAGGGACTAGCGGGAGGCAATGAGCAGTTCTTC | CAISEGLAGGNEQFF | TRBJ2-1 | TRBV10-3 | - | TRBD2
TGTGCCAGCAGCGGGGGGCTAGCGGGTTCCTACGAGCAGTACTTC | CASSGGLAGSYEQYF | TRBJ2-7 | TRBV11-1 | - | TRBD2
TGTGCCAGCAGCTGGATACTAGCGGGGGTAAACAATGAGCAGTTCTTC | CASSWILAGVNNEQFF | TRBJ2-1 | TRBV7-2 | - | TRBD2
TGCGCCAGCAGATCGGGACTTGAAGCTTTCTTT | CASRSGLEAFF | TRBJ1-1 | TRBV5-1 | once | -
TGCGCCAGCGGGGCAAACTATGGCTACACCTTC | CASGANYGYTF | TRBJ1-2 | TRBV4-1 | - | -
TGTGCCAGCAGCTCGGGAGGCTCCTACAATGAGCAGTTCTTC | CASSSGGSYNEQFF | TRBJ2-1 | TRBV5-6 | - | TRBD2
TGTGCCAGCAGTTACGTTTCTAGCAACACTGAAGCTTTCTTT | CASSYVSSNTEAFF | TRBJ1-1 | TRBV6-5 | - | -
TGTGCCAGCTCACCGACAGGGACCAACACCGGGGAGCTGTTTTTT | CASSPTGTNTGELFF | TRBJ2-2 | TRBV18 | few | TRBD1
TGTGCCAGCAGCCACGGGGGGGCTTATGAGACCCAGTACTTC | CASSHGGAYETQYF | TRBJ2-5 | TRBV14 | - | TRBD2
TGTGCCAGCAGCCAACGTGACAGCCACGAGCAGTACTTC | CASSQRDSHEQYF | TRBJ2-7 | TRBV4-2 | medium-sized | -
TGTGCCAGTAAGTTTCGCGACGGGAGCAATCAGCCCCAGCATTTT | CASKFRDGSNQPQHF | TRBJ1-5 | TRBV19 | once | -
TGCGCCAGCACCCCCACCCGGGGAAGACTAGCGGGGAGCTCAGCCTACGAGCAGTACTTC | CASTPTRGRLAGSSAYEQYF | TRBJ2-7 | TRBV10-2 | - | TRBD2
TGTGCCAGTAGTATAAGTGGGAGGGACTTTATAGCAAATCAGCCCCAGCATTTT | CASSISGRDFIANQPQHF | TRBJ1-5 | TRBV19 | - | -
TGTGCCAGCAAGGGACTAGCGTCGAACGGGGAGCTGTTTTTT | CASKGLASNGELFF | TRBJ2-2 | TRBV5-8 | - | TRBD2
TGTGCCAGCACGGAGGGTCCCGCCGGGGAGCTGTTTTTT | CASTEGPAGELFF | TRBJ2-2 | TRBV7-9 | - | -
TGTGCCAGCAGTGACTCGAGATACGAGCAGTACTTC | CASSDSRYEQYF | TRBJ2-7 | TRBV6-4 | - | -
TGTGCCAGCAGTCTAGCGGGAGGTTGGGACATTCAGTACTTC | CASSLAGGWDIQYF | TRBJ2-4 | TRBV6-6 | - | TRBD2
TGCGCCAGCAGTCAGGGAGGAAAAGAGACCCAGTACTTC | CASSQGGKETQYF | TRBJ2-5 | TRBV5-1 | - | -
TGCGCCAGCAGCCAAGATTGGTCTCCCCTGGGTGGCTACACCTTC | CASSQDWSPLGGYTF | TRBJ1-2 | TRBV4-1 | - | -
TGCAGCGTTGAAGGGGAGGGTCGCACTGAAGCTTTCTTT | CSVEGEGRTEAFF | TRBJ1-1 | TRBV29-1 | - | -
TGTGCCAGCAGCTTTGGCTCTGGGGAGACCCAGTACTTC | CASSFGSGETQYF | TRBJ2-5 | TRBV11-2 | - | -
TGCGCCAGCAGCCAGAACCGGGACAACTACAATGAGCAGTTCTTC | CASSQNRDNYNEQFF | TRBJ2-1 | TRBV4-1 | - | -
TGTGCCAGCAGTTCCCAGGGACAGGTTAACACCGGGGAGCTGTTTTTT | CASSSQGQVNTGELFF | TRBJ2-2 | TRBV6-6 | - | TRBD1
TGTGCCACCAGCTTCGACCCGGGGCGAGGGAGCACAGATACGCAGTATTTT | CATSFDPGRGSTDTQYF | TRBJ2-3 | TRBV15 | - | -
TGTGCCAGCAGTTCAGGGACTACTTACGAGCAGTACTTC | CASSSGTTYEQYF | TRBJ2-7 | TRBV27 | once | TRBD2
TGCAGCGTTACAGGGGGGGCTGAAGCTTTCTTT | CSVTGGAEAFF | TRBJ1-1 | TRBV29-1 | - | TRBD1
TGCGCCAGCAGCCAAGACAGGGGGACCCATTCCGACGAGCAGTACTTC | CASSQDRGTHSDEQYF | TRBJ2-7 | TRBV4-3 | few | TRBD1
TGTGCCAGTAGCCCTGGGGGACCAGGGACAGTCTCCTACGAGCAGTACTTC | CASSPGGPGTVSYEQYF | TRBJ2-7 | TRBV19 | - | TRBD1
TGCGCCAGCAGCCAAGCCGCCTCCTACGAGCAGTACTTC | CASSQAASYEQYF | TRBJ2-7 | TRBV4-1 | - | -
TGTGCCAGCAGTGAAGGGCAGGGGACGGGTGAGACCCAGTACTTC | CASSEGQGTGETQYF | TRBJ2-5 | TRBV2 | - | -
TGTGCCATCAGTGCTCTCGGACCACCAGATACGCAGTATTTT | CAISALGPPDTQYF | TRBJ2-3 | TRBV10-3 | - | -
TGTGCCAGCAGCTTAGGACTAGCAGGGACCTACGAGCAGTACTTC | CASSLGLAGTYEQYF | TRBJ2-7 | TRBV13 | - | -